A selection of T cell receptor beta chains follows, all from one sample in a study of PD-L1 blockade in urothelial cancer. Data came from immunoSEQ multiplex PCR; TCRdb stores just in-frame clones and leaves some out. The profile shows tens of thousands of clones, 70% to 90% of them singletons. The sample in question was PBMCs, obtained around atezolizumab (anti-PD-L1) treatment. These receptors all come from a man aged 55 to 70 with urothelial cancer. CDR3s include the opening cysteine and the closing phenylalanine or tryptophan. Fields, in order: CDR3 DNA, CDR3 protein, J gene, D gene, V gene, clone size. The D gene is left open where the match is weak. Clone size is shown for a subset of rows, as once, few, many or a class of expanded clone.

TGTGCCAGCAGTTACTCCGGGACAGGCACCTACGAGCAGTACTTC | CASSYSGTGTYEQYF | TRBJ2-7 | TRBD1 | TRBV6-5 | .
TGTGCCAGCAGCCTTAGCGGGAGGGCCGGTGATACGCAGTATTTT | CASSLSGRAGDTQYF | TRBJ2-3 | TRBD2 | TRBV11-3 | .
TGCAGCGTAGCGGGAGGGTACTACAATGAGCAGTTCTTC | CSVAGGYYNEQFF | TRBJ2-1 | TRBD2 | TRBV29-1 | .
TGTGCCAGCAGGGGCCCGATGAACACTGAAGCTTTCTTT | CASRGPMNTEAFF | TRBJ1-1 | . | TRBV7-3 | .
TGCGCCAGCAGCCGCTTGGGGACTAGGAATGAGCAGTTCTTC | CASSRLGTRNEQFF | TRBJ2-1 | TRBD2 | TRBV4-1 | .
TGTGCCAGCAGTTACCAACAGGGGGCCCCCTACGAGCAGTACTTC | CASSYQQGAPYEQYF | TRBJ2-7 | TRBD1 | TRBV6-6 | .
TGTGCCAGCTCACCTAGTGGGAGCGGGAGGACGTCCTACGAGCAGTACTTC | CASSPSGSGRTSYEQYF | TRBJ2-7 | TRBD2 | TRBV18 | .
TGTGCCAGCACAACACCTATTAGCGGGACTGGGGCCAACGTCCTGACTTTC | CASTTPISGTGANVLTF | TRBJ2-6 | TRBD2 | TRBV9 | .
TGCGCCAGCAGCCAGCTGTACAGGGGGTTGTACGAGCAGTACTTC | CASSQLYRGLYEQYF | TRBJ2-7 | TRBD1 | TRBV4-3 | .
TGTGCCAGCAGAATGGAGGGGTCCCAGTACTTC | CASRMEGSQYF | TRBJ2-5 | . | TRBV28 | .
TGCAGCGTTCTAACAGGGGGCGGTTGGTTAGAGACCCAGTACTTC | CSVLTGGGWLETQYF | TRBJ2-5 | TRBD1 | TRBV29-1 | .
TGTGCCTGGAACCGGGACAGGGGGTTCAATGAGCAGTTCTTC | CAWNRDRGFNEQFF | TRBJ2-1 | TRBD1 | TRBV30 | once
TGCAGCGTTGAGACAGGGGATCCGTATTTT | CSVETGDPYF | TRBJ2-3 | TRBD1 | TRBV29-1 | once
TGTGCCAGCAGCCCCGTCCCGTCCTACAATGAGCAGTTCTTC | CASSPVPSYNEQFF | TRBJ2-1 | . | TRBV9 | .
TGTGCCTGGACCCCGCAGGACTATGGCTACACCTTC | CAWTPQDYGYTF | TRBJ1-2 | . | TRBV30 | .
TGTGCCAGCGCAGACTTTTCTGGGGCCAACGTCCTGACTTTC | CASADFSGANVLTF | TRBJ2-6 | . | TRBV7-3 | .
TGTGCCAGCAGCCTGACAGGGGGGGACTATGGCTACACCTTC | CASSLTGGDYGYTF | TRBJ1-2 | TRBD1 | TRBV7-2 | .
TGTGCCAGCAGCCAGGGGACAGGGGGAGGATATTATGGCTACACCTTC | CASSQGTGGGYYGYTF | TRBJ1-2 | TRBD1 | TRBV11-2 | .
TGCGCCAGCAGCTTTAGCGGGAGCACAGATACGCAGTATTTT | CASSFSGSTDTQYF | TRBJ2-3 | TRBD2 | TRBV5-1 | .
TGTGCCAGCAGTTCCGGGACTAGCGGGAGGTTGGACGAGCAGTACTTC | CASSSGTSGRLDEQYF | TRBJ2-7 | TRBD2 | TRBV28 | .
TGCAGCCTTTCCAGGGGAGCGGGACTGCAAACTAATGAAAAACTGTTTTTT | CSLSRGAGLQTNEKLFF | TRBJ1-4 | . | TRBV29-1 | .
TGCGCCAGCAGCTTGTGGCTAGCGGGGGTTACAGGACGTACGCAGTATTTT | CASSLWLAGVTGRTQYF | TRBJ2-3 | TRBD2 | TRBV5-1 | .
TGCAGCGTTGAGATTAGCCTAAACACTGAAGCTTTCTTT | CSVEISLNTEAFF | TRBJ1-1 | . | TRBV29-1 | .
TGTGCCAGCAGCTCGGACAGCTATGGAAACACCATATATTTT | CASSSDSYGNTIYF | TRBJ1-3 | . | TRBV7-9 | .
TGCAGCGCTGCAGCGGGAGTAAGGACCGGGGAGCTGTTTTTT | CSAAAGVRTGELFF | TRBJ2-2 | TRBD2 | TRBV29-1 | .
TGCGCCAGCAGCTTCGGGACAGGTCATATCCCTGGAAACACCATATATTTT | CASSFGTGHIPGNTIYF | TRBJ1-3 | TRBD1 | TRBV5-1 | .
TGCGCCAGCAGCCCGACACTAGACAGGGCCTCTGGAAACACCATATATTTT | CASSPTLDRASGNTIYF | TRBJ1-3 | TRBD1 | TRBV5-1 | .
TGTGCCAGCTCACCGGCTGAGGGCGCCGGGGAGCTGTTTTTT | CASSPAEGAGELFF | TRBJ2-2 | . | TRBV18 | .
TGTGCCAGCACCGATAGGGGCTCCTACAATGAGCAGTTCTTC | CASTDRGSYNEQFF | TRBJ2-1 | . | TRBV2 | few
TGTGCCAGCAGCTGGAGGGGCGAGCAGTACTTC | CASSWRGEQYF | TRBJ2-7 | . | TRBV5-4 | .
TGTGCCAGCAGTTATATGCCACTAGCTGCCGGGGAGCTGTTTTTT | CASSYMPLAAGELFF | TRBJ2-2 | . | TRBV6-5 | .
TGTGCCAGCTCACCAAAGGAGGGGACAGATACGCAGTATTTT | CASSPKEGTDTQYF | TRBJ2-3 | . | TRBV18 | .